These 3 T cell receptor beta chains were sequenced from one sample in a study of OX40 agonist ivuxolimab in advanced cancers. Measured with immunoSEQ multiplex PCR; TCRdb has only the in-frame clones, and not every one. The table has around 79,000 clones, approximately 88% seen once. Sequencing used CD4+ or CD8+ T cells sorted from blood, obtained in a trial of the OX40 agonist ivuxolimab. The receptors shown here come from an adult with an advanced solid tumor such as melanoma, head and neck, liver or kidney cancer.

J is TRBJ2-5 and V is TRBV18; a weak D match, TRBD1 (6 bases). The length of the CDR3 is 14 residues. V was clipped by 3 bases and J by 1 base, with 9 bases between them. Germline CDR1 and CDR2: KGHSH and LQKENI. CDR3 residues: CASSPETGQETQYF. The CDR3, as DNA: TGTGCCAGCTCACCGGAGACAGGCCAAGAGACCCAGTACTTC.

CDR3 loop: CASSYGTAGANVLTF. In DNA, the CDR3 is TGTGCCAGCAGTTACGGGACAGCTGGGGCCAACGTCCTGACTTTC. The rearrangement joins TRBV6-5 to TRBJ2-6; 7 bases map to TRBD1. Germline trimming cut 2 bases from V and 2 bases from J; bases unmatched to any gene: 0. The CDR3 is 15 amino acids. The germline CDR1 and CDR2 sequences are MNHEY and SVGAGI.

The count of this clone is one. The chain uses TRBV5-4 and TRBJ2-5; 7 bases match TRBD1. The CDR3 has 14 amino acids. V was clipped by 4 bases and J by 1 base; unmatched bases: 4. CDR1 and CDR2 (germline): SGHNT, YYREEE (reference sequence). The CDR3 loop is CASSGGQSQETQYF. CDR3 nucleotides: TGTGCCAGCAGCGGGGGACAGTCCCAAGAGACCCAGTACTTC.